This TCR beta chain was obtained from a study of patients and donors after allogeneic stem cell transplantation. This clonotype appeared many times. From the RT-PCR reads, TCRdb called clonotypes with MiXCR, one entry per CDR3 protein. The repertoire holds approximately 7,600 distinct CDR3 sequences, around a tenth seen once, with 52% in the top ten. Per germline, CDR1 DFQATT and CDR2 SNEGSKA (reference sequence). This CDR3 spans 16 amino acids. V lost 4 bases to trimming and J lost 1 base, with 19 bases between them. This sequence was found in a human donor who was either an allogeneic HSCT recipient or a stem cell or donor lymphocyte infusion donor (not recorded which). It is not recorded whose cells these are; they may come from a transplant donor. Sequencing was performed on blood, either unsorted or a sorted T cell fraction (not recorded which). V usage is TRBV20-1 and J usage is TRBJ1-1; the D gene is possibly TRBD1 (6 bases). The chain's CDR3 is CSATPTGTVKNTEAFF. DNA for the CDR3: TGCAGTGCTACCCCAACAGGGACTGTTAAGAACACTGAAGCTTTCTTT.